This entry lists 14 T cell receptor beta chains sequenced from one sample in a study of shared clonotypes between healthy human individuals. Method: immunoSEQ multiplex PCR; TCRdb's copy keeps in-frame clones and lacks some. The data hold 2.3 million or so clones, with 90% to 95% observed a single time. The sample taken for sequencing was naive CD4+ T cells from PBMCs. Noted subset: CD45RA+ positively selected. The receptor set was obtained from a young man in good health. Some clones in this sample may be carry-over from other donors' samples.

The rearrangement joins TRBV4-1 to TRBJ1-1; no firm D call. Germline values: CDR1 MGHRA, CDR2 YSYEKL. The CDR3 totals 13 residues. V gave up 5 bases and J gave up 4 bases, with 11 bases separating them. CDR3 coding DNA: TGCGCCAGCAGCGCGAGTCCCAGCACTGAAGCTTTCTTT. It specifies CASSASPSTEAFF.

The chain couples TRBV7-2 to TRBJ2-7; D not resolved. Germline V gene data show CDR1 as SGHTA and CDR2 as FQGNSA. The CDR3 length is 15 residues. The germline V and J ends were trimmed by 1 base and 7 bases, with 17 bases remaining between them. The CDR3 DNA sequence: TGTGCCAGCAGCTTAGAACCCACCGGTACCAGGGAGCAGTACTTC. Amino acids: CASSLEPTGTREQYF.

This rearrangement joins TRBV28 to TRBJ2-1; TRBD2 agrees at 10 bases. This CDR3 spans 17 amino acids. V was pared by 4 bases and J by 4 bases, with 10 bases of the junction left unmatched. Per the germline V gene, CDR1 is MDHEN and CDR2 is SYDVKM. The CDR3 sequence: CASSSSGGLAVYNEQFF. CDR3 sequence (DNA): TGTGCCAGCAGTTCAAGCGGTGGACTAGCGGTTTACAATGAGCAGTTCTTC.

This clone was observed a single time. This chain connects TRBV19 to TRBJ2-2; TRBD1 matches 9 bases. The trim removed 4 bases at V and 4 bases at J, leaving 7 bases unmatched. Germline V lookup: CDR1 LNHDA, CDR2 SQIVND (reference sequence). The CDR3 has 16 residues. The CDR3 nucleotides read TGTGCCAGTAGTAGGAAACAGGGGGCGCCCACCGGGGAGCTGTTTTTT. Translation gives CASSRKQGAPTGELFF.

The chain has TRBV27 and TRBJ1-1; 7 nucleotides agree with TRBD1. This CDR3 has 14 residues. Trimming at V came to 3 bases and at J to 4 bases, leaving 5 bases not matched to a gene. Germline lookup yields CDR1 MNHEY and CDR2 SMNVEV (reference sequence). CDR3 DNA: TGTGCCAGCAGTTTTCACAGGGGAGGCACTGAAGCTTTCTTT. Its protein is CASSFHRGGTEAFF.

The V and J genes are TRBV2 and TRBJ2-5; 7 nucleotides align to TRBD2. The germline V gene has CDR1 SNHLY and CDR2 FYNNEI. Unmatched junction bases numbered 4, after V lost 1 base and J lost 5 bases. This CDR3 is built from 14 residues. The CDR3 DNA sequence: TGTGCCAGCAGTGAAGGATTCGGGGGGGAGACCCAGTACTTC. The encoded protein is CASSEGFGGETQYF.

The count of this clone is one. V and J are TRBV6-1 and TRBJ1-2, with 9 bases that match TRBD1. CDR1 is MNHNS, CDR2 SASEGT, per germline. The V gene end was trimmed by 4 bases and the J gene end by 0 bases; junction bases not matched to a gene: 9. The CDR3 covers 17 residues. The DNA for the CDR3 is TGTGCCAGCAGTGTCCGGGGGACAGGGCGGACTAACTATGGCTACACCTTC. The encoded protein is CASSVRGTGRTNYGYTF.

This clone was counted once. The chain recombines TRBV4-1 with TRBJ2-2; 7 positions agree with TRBD2. V lost 2 bases, J lost 5 bases, and 5 bases stayed unmatched. Germline V gene data show CDR1 as MGHRA and CDR2 as YSYEKL. There are 15 residues in the CDR3. CDR3 in amino acids: CASSQPGRQTGELFF. DNA of the CDR3: TGCGCCAGCAGCCAACCCGGGAGGCAGACCGGGGAGCTGTTTTTT.

The J gene is TRBJ2-1, the V gene TRBV5-1, with TRBD2 identical over 7 bases. From germline, CDR1 is SGHRS and CDR2 YFSETQ. This CDR3 has 13 residues. V was pared by 0 bases and J by 12 bases, with 6 bases of the junction left unmatched. As DNA, the CDR3 is TGCGCCAGCAGCTTGGACCCCCCGGGGGGGCAGTTCTTC. Residues: CASSLDPPGGQFF.

The chain carries TRBV2 and TRBJ2-3; no definite D call. The length of the CDR3 is 12 residues. CDR1 is SNHLY and CDR2 is FYNNEI in the germline V gene. V lost 7 bases and J lost 4, with 9 bases in between. The CDR3 spells CASTEAPDTQYF. CDR3 bases: TGTGCCAGCACCGAAGCGCCAGATACGCAGTATTTT.

A single count supports this clone. Other DNA variants within this sample encode the same CDR3. This chain connects TRBV2 to TRBJ1-1; TRBD1 is a possible D gene (5 bases). V was shortened by 6 bases and J by 1 base, with 9 bases between the two germline ends. Germline V CDR1 and CDR2: SNHLY, FYNNEI. This CDR3 comprises 13 residues. CDR3 amino acids: CASRSDRNTEAFF. In DNA, the CDR3 is TGTGCCAGCAGATCAGACAGGAACACTGAAGCTTTCTTT.

The chain links TRBV5-1 to TRBJ2-3, with a possible D match to TRBD1 (7 bases). Trimming cost V 3 bases and J 4 bases, with 15 bases left between them. The germline V gene encodes CDR1 SGHRS and CDR2 YFSETQ. The CDR3 runs to 15 residues. Here the CDR3 DNA reads TGCGCCAGCAGCTATATTGTCAGGGGGGCAGATACGCAGTATTTT. Its protein product is CASSYIVRGADTQYF.

This rearrangement joins TRBV27 to TRBJ1-1, with TRBD1 identical over 8 bases. The CDR3 loop spans 13 amino acids. Looked up from germline, CDR1 is MNHEY and CDR2 is SMNVEV (reference sequence). Unmatched junction bases numbered 8, after V lost 4 bases and J lost 10 bases. This CDR3 is CASSSPGGVRAFF. Written as DNA, the CDR3 is TGTGCCAGCAGTTCGCCAGGGGGCGTGAGAGCTTTCTTT.

This chain joins TRBV18 and TRBJ1-2, with TRBD1 matching over 8 bases. Germline trimming cut 3 bases from V and 2 bases from J; bases unmatched to any gene: 8. CDR3 size: 16 residues. In germline, CDR1 is KGHSH, CDR2 LQKENI. The CDR3 DNA reads as TGTGCCAGCTCACCGGCAGGGGGCTTTTCGAACTATGGCTACACCTTC. Translation: CASSPAGGFSNYGYTF.